This T cell receptor (beta chain) comes out of a study of fetal regulatory T cell absence and autoimmunity. There are a few counts of this clone. The assay was immunoSEQ multiplex PCR, and TCRdb's table has in-frame clones only and misses some. The table lists more than 90,000 clones, roughly 78% of them singletons. This CDR3 is 13 amino acids long. Germline values: CDR1 GTSNPN, CDR2 SVGIG (reference sequence). Trimming shortened V by 4 bases and J by 1 base, and 10 bases separated the two germline ends. Sample: pancreas tissue. This clonotype was obtained from a male donor with IPEX syndrome. The chain carries TRBV30 and TRBJ1-2; D unclear. The CDR3 is CAWTRSRNYGYTF. The CDR3 DNA is TGTGCCTGGACCCGCAGTCGTAACTATGGCTACACCTTC.